This TCR beta chain was sequenced for a study of human T cells and chemical hapten exposure. Original processing methods: A per-sample median of roughly 100,000 TCRs was observed, with a range of about 23,224 to 750,000. Using its own MiXCR run on the RACE reads, TCRdb lists one record per CDR3 protein. These V and J calls derive from TCRdb rather than the authors' analysis. The sample comprises some 98,000 distinct CDR3 sequences, roughly a tenth of which are singletons, and more than 2.5% rests with the top ten. The V and J ends lost 5 bases and 1 base respectively, with 18 bases between them. The germline V gene has CDR1 DFQATT and CDR2 SNEGSKA (reference sequence). There are 16 residues in the CDR3. As to time point: pre-sensitization, week 0. Treatment defined: therapeutic diphenylcyclopropenone sensitization with weekly scalp DPC.

The V and J genes are TRBV20-1 and TRBJ2-1, with D maybe TRBD1 (5 bases). The sequence was collected from a woman aged 60-75 years with alopecia areata. Some clones in this sample may be carry-over from other donors' samples. The sample consisted of whole blood, taken in connection with sensitization to the hapten diphenylcyclopropenone (DPC). This CDR3 is CSALDTLVVSYNEQFF. CDR3 bases: TGCAGTGCTTTGGACACCCTTGTCGTTTCCTACAATGAGCAGTTCTTC.